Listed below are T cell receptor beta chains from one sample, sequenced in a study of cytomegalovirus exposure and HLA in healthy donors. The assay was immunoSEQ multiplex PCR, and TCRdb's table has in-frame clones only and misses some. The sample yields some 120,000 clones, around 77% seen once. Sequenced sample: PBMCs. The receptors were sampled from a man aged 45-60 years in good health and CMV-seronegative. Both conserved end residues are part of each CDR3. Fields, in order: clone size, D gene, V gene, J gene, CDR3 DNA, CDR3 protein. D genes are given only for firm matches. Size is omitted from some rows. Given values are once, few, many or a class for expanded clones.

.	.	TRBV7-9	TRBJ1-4	TGTGCCAGCAGCTTAAGGACAGACCCTAATGAAAAACTGTTTTTT	CASSLRTDPNEKLFF
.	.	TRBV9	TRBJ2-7	TGTGCCAGCAGCCCAGTCACAGGCCGTGGCTACGAGCAGTACTTC	CASSPVTGRGYEQYF
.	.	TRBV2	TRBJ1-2	TGTGCCAGCAGTGAATACAGCACTAACTATGGCTACACCTTC	CASSEYSTNYGYTF
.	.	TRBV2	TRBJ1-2	TGTGCCAGCAGTGATGCAAGGGGAAGGGGCTATGGCTACACCTTC	CASSDARGRGYGYTF
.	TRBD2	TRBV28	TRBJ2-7	TGTGCCAGCGCGACTAGCGGGAGATCGGACGAGCAGTACTTC	CASATSGRSDEQYF
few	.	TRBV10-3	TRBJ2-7	TGTGCCATCAGTGACGTGTACGGGAACGAGCAGTACTTC	CAISDVYGNEQYF
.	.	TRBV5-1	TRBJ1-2	TGCGCCAGCAGCTTGGAGGGAGGGATCTCAGCTAACTATGGCTATACCTTC	CASSLEGGISANYGYTF
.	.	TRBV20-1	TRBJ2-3	TGCAGTGCTAGATACACAGATACGCAGTATTTT	CSARYTDTQYF
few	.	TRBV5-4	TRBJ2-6	TGTGCCAGCGGCAGCTCTGGGGCCAACGTCCTGACTTTC	CASGSSGANVLTF
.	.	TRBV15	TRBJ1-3	TGTGCCACCAGCAGAGTTTTCGGGGGGGACTCTGGAAACACCATATATTTT	CATSRVFGGDSGNTIYF
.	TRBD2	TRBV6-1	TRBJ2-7	TGTGCCAGCAGTGGGAGCGGGATCTACGAGCAGTACTTC	CASSGSGIYEQYF
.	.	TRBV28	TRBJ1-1	TGTGCCTCGACGCGGGGGATGAACACTGAAGCTTTCTTT	CASTRGMNTEAFF
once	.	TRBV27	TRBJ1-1	TGTGCCAGCAGCCGGGGGAACACTGAAGCTTTCTTT	CASSRGNTEAFF
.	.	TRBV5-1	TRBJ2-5	TGCGCCAGCAGCCCTACTACTCCCCCGAAGACCCAGTACTTC	CASSPTTPPKTQYF
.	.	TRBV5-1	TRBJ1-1	TGCGCCAGCAGCTTGGATAGGGAGAAAGGCACTGAAGCTTTCTTT	CASSLDREKGTEAFF
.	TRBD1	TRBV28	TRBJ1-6	TGTGCCAGCAGTTCCCTTTGGGACAGGGGTAGGAATTCACCCCTCCACTTT	CASSSLWDRGRNSPLHF
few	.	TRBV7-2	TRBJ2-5	TGTGCCAGCAGCCCAGGGGGGTCGGTGGAGACCCAGTACTTC	CASSPGGSVETQYF
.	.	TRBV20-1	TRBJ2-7	TGCAGTGCTAGAAATCCGTCCGGGCAGTACTTC	CSARNPSGQYF
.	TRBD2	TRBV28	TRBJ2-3	TGTGCCAGCAGTTTGGCTAGCGGGAGCGGCACAGATACGCAGTATTTT	CASSLASGSGTDTQYF
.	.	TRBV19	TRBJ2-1	TGTGCCAGTAGTATAAATTCGGGGGCCTACAATGAGCAGTTCTTC	CASSINSGAYNEQFF
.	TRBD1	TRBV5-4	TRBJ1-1	TGTGCCAGCAGGATCGGGACAGGGGGCCTGAACACTGAAGCTTTCTTT	CASRIGTGGLNTEAFF
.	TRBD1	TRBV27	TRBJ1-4	TGTGCCAGTGGGCCGCGGGACAGAAAAAATGAAAAACTGTTTTTT	CASGPRDRKNEKLFF
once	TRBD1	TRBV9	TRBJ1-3	TGTGCCAGCAGCTCTCAACAGGGGGCTGGAAACACCATATATTTT	CASSSQQGAGNTIYF
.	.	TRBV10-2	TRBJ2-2	TGCGCCAGCAGTGAGACTATCGGGGAGCTGTTTTTT	CASSETIGELFF
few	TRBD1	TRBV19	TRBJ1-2	TGTGCCAGTAGTAAGTGGACAGGGGGCGCAGACTATGGCTACACCTTC	CASSKWTGGADYGYTF
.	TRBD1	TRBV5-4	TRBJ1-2	TGTGCCAGCAGCTGGCCCGGACAGGGAAAAGGCTACACCTTC	CASSWPGQGKGYTF
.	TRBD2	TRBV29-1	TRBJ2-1	TGCAGCGTAACTATTCTAGCGGGAGCTGAGGGTGAGCAGTTCTTC	CSVTILAGAEGEQFF
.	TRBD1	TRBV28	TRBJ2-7	TGTGCCAGCAGTTCCCCGGGACAGGGGGAATACGAGCAGTACTTC	CASSSPGQGEYEQYF
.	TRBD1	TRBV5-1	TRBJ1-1	TGCGCCAGCAGCCTAGGGGGCATGAGTGGTGAAGCTTTCTTT	CASSLGGMSGEAFF
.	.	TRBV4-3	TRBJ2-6	TGCGCCAGCAGCCAGACTTTCCACTCTGGGGCCAACGTCCTGACTTTC	CASSQTFHSGANVLTF
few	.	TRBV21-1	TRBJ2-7	TGTGCCAGCAGCAAAGCCCGCCAGTACTACGAGCAGTACTTC	CASSKARQYYEQYF
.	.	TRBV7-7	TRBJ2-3	TGTGCTAGCAGCCCGAAACAGGAAAGGGGCGATACGCAGTATTTT	CASSPKQERGDTQYF
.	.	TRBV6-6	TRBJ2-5	TGTGCCAGCAGTTACTCGGCGACAGATCAAGAGACCCAGTACTTC	CASSYSATDQETQYF
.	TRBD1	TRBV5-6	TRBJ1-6	TGTGCCAGCAGCTTGAGGGACAGAAATTCACCCCTCCACTTT	CASSLRDRNSPLHF
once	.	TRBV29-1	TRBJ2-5	TGCAGCGCTGGACAGCCCGAAGAGACCCAGTACTTC	CSAGQPEETQYF
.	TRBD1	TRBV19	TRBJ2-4	TGTGCCAGTAGCAGACAGGGGGCAAACATTCAGTACTTC	CASSRQGANIQYF
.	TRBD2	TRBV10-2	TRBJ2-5	TGCGCCAGCAGTGAAGGACTAGCGGGAGGTTCTAGGGAGACCCAGTACTTC	CASSEGLAGGSRETQYF
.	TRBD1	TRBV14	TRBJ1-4	TGTGCCAGCAGCCAAGACTACCTAGGGACAGGGCAAGGAGAAAAACTGTTTTTT	CASSQDYLGTGQGEKLFF
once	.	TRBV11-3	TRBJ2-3	TGTGCCAGCAGCCCTACGAGTAGCACAGATACGCAGTATTTT	CASSPTSSTDTQYF
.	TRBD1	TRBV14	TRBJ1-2	TGTGCCAGCACCTACTCGACAGGGGCGAACTATGGCTACACCTTC	CASTYSTGANYGYTF
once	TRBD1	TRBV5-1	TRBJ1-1	TGCGCCAGCAGCACAGGACAGGGTATTAAGAACACTGAAGCTTTCTTT	CASSTGQGIKNTEAFF
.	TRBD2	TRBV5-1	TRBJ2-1	TGCGCCAGCAGCTTGGCCGGTGGTGTGCGGGAGGGACGGTACAATGAGCAGTTCTTC	CASSLAGGVREGRYNEQFF
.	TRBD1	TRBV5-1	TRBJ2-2	TGCGCCAGCAGCTTCGGGGGACAGGGGGGGACCGGGGAGCTGTTTTTT	CASSFGGQGGTGELFF
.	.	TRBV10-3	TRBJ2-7	TGTGCCATCAGTGCAGAACACTACGAGCAGTACTTC	CAISAEHYEQYF
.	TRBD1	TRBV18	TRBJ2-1	TGTGCCAGCTCACCCGACAGGGATTGGGAAGAGTTCTTC	CASSPDRDWEEFF
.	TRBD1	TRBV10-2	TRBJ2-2	TGCGCCAGCAGTGAGTCCACGGGACAGAGGGTGCTAACTAGTTCCCCGAACACCGGGGAGCTGTTTTTT	CASSESTGQRVLTSSPNTGELFF
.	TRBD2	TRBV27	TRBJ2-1	TGTGCCAGCAGCCTACGCGGGAGCGGCAACAATGAGCAGTTCTTC	CASSLRGSGNNEQFF
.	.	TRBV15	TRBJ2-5	TGTGCCACCAGCAGATCCGACAGTAGGGAGACCCAGTACTTC	CATSRSDSRETQYF
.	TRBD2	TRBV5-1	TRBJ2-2	TGCGCCAGCAGCTTGAGGGGAGGGGACGGGGAGCTGTTTTTT	CASSLRGGDGELFF
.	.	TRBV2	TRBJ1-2	TGTGCCAGCAGTGAAGGGAGTAACTATGGCTACACCTTC	CASSEGSNYGYTF
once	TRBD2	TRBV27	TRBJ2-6	TGTGCCAGCAGTTTCGGGGGGGAGAGGGTCCTGACTTTC	CASSFGGERVLTF